A single TCR beta chain is shown here with its context. The germline gene is not matched at one end of the junction; a read error may be the cause. Authors' methods: Estimation of nucleated cell counts was performed using reference gene primer amplification. Repertoires were generated with immunoSEQ multiplex PCR, while TCRdb's copy carries only in-frame clones and drops some. That table supplies the V and J calls and clone size; D and trimming were determined from the DNA. The data contain over 250,000 clones, 83% of them seen just once; the ten biggest clones take up 8% to 9.5%. These data belong to a study of blood T cell repertoires in COVID-19. There are 14 residues in the CDR3. Germline V gene sequence: CDR1 MNHNY, CDR2 SVGAGI (reference sequence).

The chain recombines TRBV6-6 with TRBJ2-5; 10 nucleotides align to TRBD2. The source of this sequence is a woman aged 45-59 years who had recovered from COVID-19. The sample taken for sequencing was peripheral blood. DNA of the CDR3: TGTGCCAGCAGTTACTCGAGACCTAGCGGGGGATGCCACTTC. It encodes CASSYSRPSGGCHF.